This TCR beta chain stems from a study of cytomegalovirus exposure and HLA in healthy donors. The PCR was carried out with 60 Vbeta primers and 13 Jbeta primers. Data came from immunoSEQ multiplex PCR; TCRdb stores just in-frame clones and leaves some out. This repertoire comprises approximately 50,000 clones; its ten largest clones make up less than 20%. Study-wide results and caveats: With further analysis later on, most CMV-associated TCR beta chains appeared HLA-restricted. Earlier results showed most TCR beta V segments being productive about 87% or about 30% of the time.

Turning to this clone: Its antigen is unidentified.

CDR1 and CDR2 from the germline V gene are SGHNT and YYREEE (reference sequence). The CDR3 is made up of 16 amino acids. Trimming cost V 4 bases and J 0 bases, with 14 bases left between them. The sequencing sample was made of PBMCs. The receptor's source is a male donor in good health and CMV-seronegative. V gene TRBV5-4 combines with J gene TRBJ1-5, with unresolved D. DNA of the CDR3: TGTGCCAGCAGCCCGGTCTTGAGATATAGCAATCAGCCCCAGCATTTT. As protein: CASSPVLRYSNQPQHF.